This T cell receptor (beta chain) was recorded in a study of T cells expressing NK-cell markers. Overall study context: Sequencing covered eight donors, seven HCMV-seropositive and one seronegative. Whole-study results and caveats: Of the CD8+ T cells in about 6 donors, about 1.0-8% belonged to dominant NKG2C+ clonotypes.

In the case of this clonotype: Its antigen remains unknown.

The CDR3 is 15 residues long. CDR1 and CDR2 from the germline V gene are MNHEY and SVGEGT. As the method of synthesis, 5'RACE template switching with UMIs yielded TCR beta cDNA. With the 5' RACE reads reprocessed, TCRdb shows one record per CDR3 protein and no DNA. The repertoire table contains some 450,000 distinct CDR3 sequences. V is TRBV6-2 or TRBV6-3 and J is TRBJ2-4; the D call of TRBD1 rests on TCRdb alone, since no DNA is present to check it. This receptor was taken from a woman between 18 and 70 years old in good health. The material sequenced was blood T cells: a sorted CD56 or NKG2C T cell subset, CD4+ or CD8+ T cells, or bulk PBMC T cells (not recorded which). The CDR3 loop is CASSYSTGQKNIQYF.